What follows are 8 T cell receptor beta chains derived from one specimen sequenced in a study of STAT3 mutations in large granular lymphocyte leukemia. No antigens are known for them. Findings and limits, study-wide: In T-cell large granular lymphocyte leukemia, about half of patients showed multiple immunodominant subclonotypes.

Data came from immunoSEQ multiplex PCR; TCRdb stores just in-frame clones and leaves some out. The sample records approximately 20,000 clones, 80% to 95% being singletons. Sequencing was carried out using peripheral blood mononuclear cells. The origin of the receptors is a man aged 60-69 years with T-cell large granular lymphocyte leukemia. Some clones in this sample may be carry-over from other donors' samples.

The V gene is TRBV5-1, the J gene TRBJ2-3; 8 positions agree with TRBD1. The CDR3 is made up of 14 amino acids. V shed 4 bases, J shed 2 bases, and the junction held 3 bases outside the gene matches. Looked up from germline, CDR1 is SGHRS and CDR2 is YFSETQ. CDR3 protein: CASSPGQATDTQYF. CDR3 sequence (DNA): TGCGCCAGCAGCCCGGGACAGGCCACAGATACGCAGTATTTT.

The J gene is TRBJ2-7, the V gene TRBV5-4, with D possibly matching TRBD2 (5 bases). CDR1 and CDR2 from the germline V gene are SGHNT and YYREEE (reference sequence). CDR3 size: 13 residues. Deletions cut 5 bases from V and 1 base from J, with 10 bases between. CDR3 sequence (DNA): TGTGCCAGCAGGGCCCCGGGATCCTACGAGCAGTACTTC. It specifies CASRAPGSYEQYF.

This rearrangement joins TRBV28 to TRBJ2-3; TRBD1 aligns across 7 bases. The CDR3 totals 16 residues. Germline loops: CDR1 MDHEN, CDR2 SYDVKM. J lost 7 bases, V lost 2 bases, and 12 bases had no gene match. In DNA, the CDR3 is TGTGCCAGCAGTTTAGAGGTGACAGGGCGCCTCCATACGCAGTATTTT. This sequence encodes CASSLEVTGRLHTQYF.

The chain joins TRBV2 to TRBJ2-2; no clear D gene. CDR3 length: 12 amino acids. Germline assignment: CDR1 SNHLY and CDR2 FYNNEI. Trimming left V 4 bases short and J 4 bases short, with 4 bases between. The CDR3 reads CASSVGTGELFF. Written as DNA, the CDR3 is TGTGCCAGCAGTGTAGGCACCGGGGAGCTGTTTTTT.

The rearrangement uses TRBV2 and TRBJ1-4; D possibly corresponds to TRBD1 (6 bases). Germline-derived CDR1 and CDR2 are SNHLY and FYNNEI. This CDR3 is built from 13 residues. Trimming took 4 bases from V and 3 from J, leaving 6 bases between them. The CDR3 nucleotides are TGTGCCAGCAGTGCAGGGGCTAATGAAAAACTGTTTTTT. Amino acids: CASSAGANEKLFF. Drawing the rest from reference TRBV2 and TRBJ1-4, the complete variable domain is EPEVTQTPSHQVTQMGQEVILRCVPISNHLYFYWYRQILGQKVEFLVSFYNNEISEKSEIFDDQFSVERPDGSNFTLKIRSTKLEDSAMYFCASSAGANEKLFFGSGTQLSVL.

The gene calls are TRBV30 and TRBJ2-1; D is possibly TRBD1 or TRBD2 (5 bases each). The V gene's germline CDR1 is GTSNPN and CDR2 SVGIG (reference sequence). V was clipped by 4 bases and J by 9 bases, with 22 bases between them. CDR3 length equals 15 residues. The CDR3 region is CAWTRDGPIYGEQFF. CDR3 sequence (DNA): TGTGCCTGGACCAGGGACGGTCCCATTTATGGTGAGCAGTTCTTC. The full variable domain, rest sourced from reference TRBV30 and TRBJ2-1, is SQTIHQWPATLVQPVGSPLSLECTVEGTSNPNLYWYRQAAGRGLQLLFYSVGIGQISSEVPQNLSASRPQDRQFILSSKKLLLSDSGFYLCAWTRDGPIYGEQFFGPGTRLTVL.

This chain joins TRBV28 and TRBJ1-5; TRBD1 is a possible D gene (6 bases). CDR3 length: 15 amino acids. The germline gives CDR1 MDHEN, CDR2 SYDVKM. Trimming stripped 3 bases from V and 2 bases from J, with 11 bases between. For the CDR3, the DNA is TGTGCCAGCAGTTTTAGCCCAGGGGGCAATCAGCCCCAGCATTTT. It specifies CASSFSPGGNQPQHF.

The chain combines TRBV14 with TRBJ1-2, with D tentatively TRBD1 (6 bases). Trimming cost V 6 bases and J 2 bases, with 7 bases left between them. This CDR3 is built from 12 residues. The V gene's germline CDR1 is SGHDN and CDR2 FVKESK. The chain's CDR3 is CASSQGNYGYTF. The DNA for the CDR3 is TGTGCCAGCAGTCAGGGGAACTATGGCTACACCTTC.